Included here is one T cell receptor beta chain sequence, with context. The sample originates from a study of blood T cell repertoires in COVID-19. Losses at the gene ends were 1 base for V and 3 bases for J; bases not matched to a gene: 8. Germline V CDR1 and CDR2: MDHEN, SYDVKM. The CDR3 is 16 residues long. Membership in each cohort depended on participant-reported clinical history. Original handling: Nucleated cell number was recorded as an estimate derived from reference gene primer amplification. Produced via immunoSEQ multiplex PCR; TCRdb's table is partial and in-frame only. V and J calls and clone size are copied from that table; D and trimming were computed from the DNA. The sample has almost 350,000 clones, about nine tenths seen once; the top ten hold 1%.

V gene TRBV28 combines with J gene TRBJ1-2, with 7 nucleotides matching TRBD1. Sequencing was done on a sample of PBMCs or T cells enriched from blood (not recorded which). The source is a woman in her twenties or thirties who had been exposed to COVID-19. CDR3 nucleotides: TGTGCCAGCAGTTTATTGGCAGGGGGATATCACTATGGCTACACCTTC. Protein product: CASSLLAGGYHYGYTF.